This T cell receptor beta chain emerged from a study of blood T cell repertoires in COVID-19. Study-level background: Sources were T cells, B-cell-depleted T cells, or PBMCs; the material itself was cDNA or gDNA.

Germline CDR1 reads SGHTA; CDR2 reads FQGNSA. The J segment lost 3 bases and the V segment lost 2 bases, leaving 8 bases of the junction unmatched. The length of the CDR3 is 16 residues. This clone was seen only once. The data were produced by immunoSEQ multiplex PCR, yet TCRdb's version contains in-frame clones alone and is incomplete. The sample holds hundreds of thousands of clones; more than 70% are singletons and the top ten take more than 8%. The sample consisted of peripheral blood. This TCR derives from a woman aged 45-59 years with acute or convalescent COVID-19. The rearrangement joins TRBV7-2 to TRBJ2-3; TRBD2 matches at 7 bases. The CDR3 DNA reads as TGTGCCAGCAGCTTAAGGGCGGGAGTTGCGACAGATACGCAGTATTTT. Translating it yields CASSLRAGVATDTQYF.